The entry that follows covers one T cell receptor beta chain sequence. Its antigen remains unidentified. The record originates from a study of vaccination and CD4 T cells after COVID-19. Study background: Investigators took post-vaccine samples a median 72 days after dose two, within a range of 14 to 241.

Treatment given: roughly 11-day PBMC culture with coronavirus spike peptide pools or control peptides (ViraFEST assay). The Oncomine TCR Beta short-read assay sequenced DNA from cultured CD4+ T cells. TCRdb analysed the PCR reads with MiXCR anew, one entry per CDR3 protein. The data contain about 13,000 distinct CDR3 sequences, about 45% of them singletons. Germline V gene sequence: CDR1 SGHTA, CDR2 FQGNSA. V was shortened by 5 bases and J by 5 bases, with 15 bases between the two germline ends. The CDR3 sequence is 14 residues long. The rearrangement joins TRBV7-2 to TRBJ2-5; D is undetermined. This receptor was taken from a human donor who had recovered from COVID-19. Sequenced material: CD4+ T cells from blood, cultured in vitro. The CDR3 reads CASSLLQDEETQYF. The CDR3 bases are TGTGCCAGCAGCCTCCTGCAGGACGAGGAGACCCAGTACTTC. Full variable domain (remainder filled in from reference TRBV7-2 and TRBJ2-5): GAGVSQSPSNKVTEKGKDVELRCDPISGHTALYWYRQSLGQGLEFLIYFQGNSAPDKSGLPSDRFSAERTGGSVSTLTIQRTQQEDSAVYLCASSLLQDEETQYFGPGTRLLVL.